This is a list of T cell receptor beta chains from one sample in a study of blood T cells in healthy people across ages. TCRdb analysed the 5' RACE reads with MiXCR anew, one entry per CDR3 protein. The sample shows 910,000 or so distinct CDR3 sequences, 45% to 60% of them seen only once. The sample comprised blood. Receptors originate from an older woman in good health. Each CDR3 is given with its conserved first and last residue.

v_call cdr3_aa
TRBV29-1 CSVETRTSSYEQYF
TRBV29-1 CSVARTGDGETQYF
TRBV5-1 CASSLGDRSYGYTF
TRBV29-1 CSVGDPWNEQFF
TRBV28 CASTSYGARTEAFF
TRBV6-5 CASSYTGLETNEQFF
TRBV12-3/TRBV12-4 CASSFSAGGPVTQYF
TRBV28 CASSFLYREGQNNEQYF
TRBV6-2/TRBV6-3 CASSIEQGRVQETQYF
TRBV11-2 CASSSTSFRQETQYF
TRBV6-2/TRBV6-3 CASSYGGKPYEQYF
TRBV5-1 CASSLAPINEQFF
TRBV12-3/TRBV12-4 CASKRPGDEQYF
TRBV2 CASSVARGVDTQYF
TRBV11-2 CASSLERPEQYF
TRBV27 CASTPSTRLDEAFF
TRBV12-3/TRBV12-4 CASTLGTDIEAFF
TRBV15 CATSRDRHRSGNTIYF
TRBV29-1 CSARQEPNAEAFF
TRBV5-1 CASSPGQGVPKTQYF
TRBV9 CASSAQAGRSYEQYF
TRBV7-3 CASAPDGRSYEQYF
TRBV12-3/TRBV12-4 CASRRQIGTFF
TRBV29-1 CSVQGLAGDNEQYF
TRBV7-2 CASSLAKTPGNKQYF
TRBV10-3 CAISARTEGSYNEQFF
TRBV28 CASKASSYEQYF
TRBV12-3/TRBV12-4 CASSSATVGRNGYTF
TRBV5-1 CASSLSGTSVGVETQYF
TRBV7-2 CASSFTVGTNGATDTQYF
TRBV7-9 CASSPTGWEETQYF
TRBV2 CASSEGTGDDTQYF
TRBV4-2 CASSQDTASVRAFF